This T cell receptor (beta chain) derives from a study of sequential checkpoint blockade in melanoma. The wider study: First-line arms were nivolumab then ipilimumab, or the reverse, randomized 1:1. After both sequences, patients received maintenance nivolumab.

V was shortened by 3 bases and J by 4 bases, with 16 bases between the two germline ends. The CDR3 spans 15 residues. Germline loops: CDR1 LNHDA, CDR2 SQIVND (reference sequence). Treatment: randomized to nivolumab then ipilimumab (arm A) or the reverse (arm B). Patients had received no earlier DNA-damaging chemotherapy. From thawed PBMCs, live CD3+CD8+ cells negative for CD19 and CD56 were sorted. Repertoires were generated with immunoSEQ multiplex PCR, while TCRdb's copy carries only in-frame clones and drops some. The repertoire holds roughly 29,000 clones, with 83% as singletons. The rearrangement uses TRBV19 and TRBJ2-7; TRBD1 is a possible D gene (6 bases). The sequences come from CD8+ T cells sorted from blood (inferred from file names), collected from a patient given nivolumab and ipilimumab in sequence. The clonotype was recovered from a human donor with melanoma. The CDR3 DNA follows: TGTGCCAGTAGTATGGGAACAGGGCCCAAATACGAGCAGTACTTC. This sequence encodes CASSMGTGPKYEQYF.